This T cell receptor beta chain was sequenced in a study of cytomegalovirus exposure and HLA in healthy donors (dated by TCRdb to the late 2010s). For context, the study as a whole: An earlier analysis of about 560 of the donors reported roughly 300 Gb of sequence data and 95 million to 140 million unique TCR beta sequences obtained from around 170 million T cells. The study was designed to test whether signatures of past pathogen exposure could be identified by cataloging public T cell receptors. A later analysis re-examined previously published TCR beta repertoires from over 500 donors and added high-resolution HLA genotyping to investigate patterns of TCR occurrence. Of the roughly 410 genotyped donors, 75% to 85% were placed in the genetic ancestry cluster associated with self-reported Caucasian donors. Among some 410 genotyped donors of the cohort, an average of approximately 240,000 unique TCR beta nucleotide sequences was sequenced per donor, of which roughly 17% were non-productive. HLA typing included class I and class II loci at four-digit resolution. All discovery cohort repertoires had been generated on a single sequencing platform. Typing coverage varied by locus: about 620-640 donors for A, B, C, DRB1 and DQB1; roughly 510 for DQA1; more than 600 for DPA1; roughly 450 for DPB1. The study combined high-throughput TCR immunosequencing, statistical association of individual TCRs with disease status, and machine learning to predict cytomegalovirus infection status. In an earlier analysis of a few hundred of the donors, high-throughput TCR beta sequencing was used to judge whether each TCR beta V gene segment behaved as functional or pseudogenic. Rather than using new phenotypic data, the later analysis identified candidate immune exposures from TCR beta sequences and from how often those sequences occurred across donors. Donor age, sex, ethnicity and CMV serostatus were compiled together with the repertoire data. An early release covering about 600 HLA-typed donors comprised 250 to 350 gigabases of sequencing data and around 85 million unique TCR sequences. Roughly 5 DR-DQ haplotypes were treated as single units for association and clustering because of strong linkage in the cohort. A separate validation cohort of roughly 130 different subjects was used in addition to the approximately 610-subject first cohort. The study used immunosequencing to profile the T cell repertoires of around 600 subjects and linked those repertoires to cytomegalovirus serostatus. In a later genetic analysis, genome-wide SNP genotypes for 398 of the 666 donors were used, and that subset was treated as a discovery cohort.

This clone occurred once. The antigen this receptor binds is unknown. The record has no base qualities; no much larger clone is one base away. Trimmed from V: 0 bases; trimmed from J: 2 bases; junction bases lacking a gene match: 0. From cysteine to phenylalanine, the CDR3 is 14 amino acids long. Of the read, only the CDR3 DNA is kept; its 42 bases are in frame from base 1. Via the germline V gene, CDR1 is SGHRS and CDR2 YFSETQ. Libraries came from the immunoSEQ multiplex PCR assay. For the multiplex PCR, a mixture combining 60 forward primers for TCR Vbeta segments and 13 reverse primers for TCR Jbeta segments was used. The CDR3 region of rearranged TCR beta genes was amplified from genomic DNA by a multiplex PCR assay. The amplified TCR beta libraries were sequenced on the Illumina HiSeq System as 87-base-pair reads. In the source study's methods: In a later analysis, approximately 74 million unique TCR beta chains were counted across the 690 or so repertoires, and roughly 11 million of these chains were shared by at least two donors. To remove PCR and sequencing errors, raw reads were error-corrected and collapsed into unique sequences using a nearest-neighbor algorithm that merged closely related sequences. CDR3 sequences were aligned to IMGT reference sequences to assign V, D and J gene segments. Each retained sequence needed at least a six-nucleotide match to both a V gene segment and a J gene segment. Rearrangements were called productive when the CDR3 lacked stop codons and stayed in frame with V and J; all others were non-productive. CDR3 was defined by IMGT convention, running from the second conserved V-encoded cysteine to the conserved J-encoded phenylalanine. The earlier analysis of around 640 of the donors excluded sequences that lacked an unambiguous match to a single V gene segment. An earlier analysis of 587 of the donors classified V segments as functional when productive rearrangements were above 56.7% and as segregating when the standard deviation between donors was above 5%. A statistical classification framework was developed to diagnose cytomegalovirus status using the catalog of TCR beta chain sequences. In a later analysis, TCR nucleotide sequences were compared against IMGT/GENE-DB human TR gene sequences so that V and J genes could be assigned. In a later analysis, CDR3 sequences and most-parsimonious VDJ recombination scenarios were assigned using the TCRdist pipeline. A later analysis defined each TCR beta chain by its CDR3 amino acid sequence plus V-gene family, and excluded reads lacking a unique V-gene family. As a way to deal with suspected cross-contamination and a sequencing artifact, a later analysis dropped 500 to 700 nucleotide sequences that were highly shared and had low generation probability. For each public chain, a later analysis derived a clonal expansion index from normalized ranks of inferred template counts within each repertoire. Generation probabilities in a later analysis came from a VDJ recombination model fitted to out-of-frame rearrangements, and those results were checked against IGoR. A later analysis scored TCR-TCR, TCR-HLA and TCR-CMV co-occurrence with hypergeometric tests, applying a repertoire-size bias correction to TCR pairs. False discovery rates were estimated in a later analysis by permuting HLA or CMV assignments 20 times. A later analysis grouped co-occurring TCRs with DBSCAN, adding TCRdist sequence similarity when clustering within HLA-allele-positive subsets. For co-occurrence clustering, repertoires with fewer than 30,000 or more than 120,000 public chains were excluded, along with five repertoires with anomalous nucleotide sharing. This is the immuneACCESS table as TCRdb keeps it, with only in-frame sequences that have V and J called. A part of the clones is gone; compared with another copy, unresolved V genes explain less than half, and the rest is unexplained. The D gene and trimming were derived from the DNA, and the V and J assignments and clone size from that table. The sample table shows about 130,000 clones, and approximately 61% are seen once. The ten biggest clones cover 1.5% to 2% of the sample.

The cohort was made up of 500 to 800 healthy bone marrow donors. At the time of sampling, all cohort members were nominally healthy, though unrecorded immune exposures were likely present. CMV serostatus was recorded as positive for some 300 and negative for about 50% of the roughly 670 cohort members, whereas no CMV serostatus was recorded for the donor in question. A peripheral blood sample was collected from each donor, and TCR beta sequencing was performed on peripheral blood mononuclear cells. The Qiagen DNeasy Blood Extraction Kit was used to extract genomic DNA from the blood cell samples. Study-level results and caveats: In a later analysis, about 16,000 TCR beta sequences were associated with specific HLA alleles at a false discovery rate of 0.05. Only TCR beta chains were sequenced in this cohort, and the absence of alpha or paired-chain data limited detectable features. Linkage disequilibrium might explain the correlated functional status among segregating V segments, but an unknown experimental factor could not be excluded. Because the 87-base-pair reads could not distinguish some IMGT-functional V segments, including TRBV6-2 and TRBV6-3, those segments were excluded. Cytomegalovirus status was reported to be diagnosed by the classifier with high specificity and sensitivity in both the original and validation cohorts. Sequencing depth was assumed to be roughly uniform across donors in the presence/absence analyses, though that assumption may not hold. An earlier analysis of around 500 of the donors showed that most TCR beta V segments appeared in productive rearrangements either about 87% or about 30% of the time, which broadly matched IMGT annotations. Because some donors lacked HLA typing at each locus, the association tests relied only on the typed subset. The study listed 170 or so TCR beta chains as associated with cytomegalovirus. A later analysis found that HLA-associated TCR beta chains were more clonally expanded and had lower generation probabilities than equally common non-associated chains. The sequencing pipeline was judged likely to have produced a cluster of highly shared sequence variants as a technical artifact. In a later analysis, several top co-occurrence clusters were reported to appear linked to parvovirus B19, influenza, CMV and Epstein-Barr virus. In a later genetic analysis, a missense DCLRE1C variant was associated with V-gene and J-gene trimming of TCR beta chains, and the association was replicated in an independent cohort. The authors suggested that the approach could potentially be extended to other disease states and immunological phenotypes. Because counts were too low, roughly 18 rarely observed V segments, including chromosome 9 orphons, were left out of the earlier analysis of about 620 of the donors. Most TCR sequences were seen in very few donors, while some public TCRs were found in many individuals. Compared with the approximately 600-donor mean, donors in an Asian-associated ancestry cluster had fewer N-insertions in productive TCRs, according to a later genetic analysis. A further reported finding was that TCR beta sequences accurately predicted the HLA-A and HLA-B alleles for most subjects in the first cohort. Three of the identified cytomegalovirus-associated TCR beta chains were confirmed in vitro to be specific for cytomegalovirus antigens. When HLA alleles, especially DR and DQ, strongly co-occurred, attributing TCR associations to individual alleles was difficult. A later analysis found that most CMV-associated TCR beta chains appeared HLA-restricted, with HLA associations seemingly driven largely by CMV exposure. In a later analysis, TCR association rates were found to vary across HLA loci, with the most associated TCRs seen for DRB1 alleles and the fewest for HLA-C alleles. For the cohort, immune exposure information was limited to CMV serostatus.

The sequence joins TRBV5-1 to TRBJ2-7, with 9 central nucleotides matching TRBD1. Sequencing used PBMCs. The sequence was obtained from a human donor in good health. The CDR3 region has the sequence CASSLGDRAYEQYF. The DNA sequence is as follows: TGCGCCAGCAGCTTGGGGGACAGGGCCTACGAGCAGTACTTC.